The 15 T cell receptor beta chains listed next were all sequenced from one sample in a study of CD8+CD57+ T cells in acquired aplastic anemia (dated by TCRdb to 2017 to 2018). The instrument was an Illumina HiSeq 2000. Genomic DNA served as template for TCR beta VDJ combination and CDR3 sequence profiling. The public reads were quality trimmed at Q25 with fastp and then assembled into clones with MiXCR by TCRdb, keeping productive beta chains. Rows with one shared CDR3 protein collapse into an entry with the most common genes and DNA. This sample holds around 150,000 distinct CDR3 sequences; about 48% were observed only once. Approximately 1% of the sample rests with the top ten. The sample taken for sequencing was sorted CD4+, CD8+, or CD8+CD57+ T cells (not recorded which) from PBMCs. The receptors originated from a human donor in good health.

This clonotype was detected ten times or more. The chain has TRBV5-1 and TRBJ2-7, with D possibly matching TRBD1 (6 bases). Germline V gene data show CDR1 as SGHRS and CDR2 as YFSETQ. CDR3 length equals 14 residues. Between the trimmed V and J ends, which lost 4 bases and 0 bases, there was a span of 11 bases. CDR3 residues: CASSTQGSSYEQYF. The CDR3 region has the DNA TGCGCCAGCAGCACCCAGGGGAGCTCCTACGAGCAGTACTTC.

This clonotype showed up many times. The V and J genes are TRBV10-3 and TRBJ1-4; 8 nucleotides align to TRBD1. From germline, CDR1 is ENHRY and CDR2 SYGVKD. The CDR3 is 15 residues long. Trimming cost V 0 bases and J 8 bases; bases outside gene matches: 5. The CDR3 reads CAISESTGVVEKLFF. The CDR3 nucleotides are TGTGCCATCAGTGAGTCGACAGGGGTAGTGGAAAAACTGTTTTTT.

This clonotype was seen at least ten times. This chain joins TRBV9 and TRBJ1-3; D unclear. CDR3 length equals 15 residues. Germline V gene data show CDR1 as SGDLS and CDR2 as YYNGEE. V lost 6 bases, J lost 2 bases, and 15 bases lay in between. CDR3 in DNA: TGTGCCAGCACCCGAGAGGACGGGACTGGAAACACCATATATTTT. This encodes CASTREDGTGNTIYF.

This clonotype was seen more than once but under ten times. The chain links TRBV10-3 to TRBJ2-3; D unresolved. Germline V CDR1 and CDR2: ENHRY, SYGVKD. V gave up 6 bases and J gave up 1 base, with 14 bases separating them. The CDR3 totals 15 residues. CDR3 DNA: TGTGCCATCAGACTGGGCCGCGAGGGCACAGATACGCAGTATTTT. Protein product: CAIRLGREGTDTQYF.

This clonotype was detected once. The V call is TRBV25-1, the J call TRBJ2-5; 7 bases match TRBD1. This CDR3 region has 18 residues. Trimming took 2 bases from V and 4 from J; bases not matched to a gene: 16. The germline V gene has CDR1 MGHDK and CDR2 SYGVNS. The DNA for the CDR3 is TGTGCCAGCAGTGAACGTGTCGGTGAGGGTGACAGGGCAGAGACCCAGTACTTC. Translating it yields CASSERVGEGDRAETQYF. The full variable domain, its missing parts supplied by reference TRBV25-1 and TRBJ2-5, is EADIYQTPRYLVIGTGKKITLECSQTMGHDKMYWYQQDPGMELHLIHYSYGVNSTEKGDLSSESTVSRIRTEHFPLTLESARPSHTSQYLCASSERVGEGDRAETQYFGPGTRLLVL.

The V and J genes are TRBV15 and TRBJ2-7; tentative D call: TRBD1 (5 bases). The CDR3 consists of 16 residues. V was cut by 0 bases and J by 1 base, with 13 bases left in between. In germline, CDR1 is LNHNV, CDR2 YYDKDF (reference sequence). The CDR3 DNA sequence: TGTGCCACCAGCAGAGATGGGCAGGGTAGGTCCTACGAGCAGTACTTC. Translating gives CATSRDGQGRSYEQYF.

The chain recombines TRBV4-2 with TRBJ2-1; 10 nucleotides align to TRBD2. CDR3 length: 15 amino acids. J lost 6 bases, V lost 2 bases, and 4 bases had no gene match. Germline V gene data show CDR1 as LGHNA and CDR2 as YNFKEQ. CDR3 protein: CASSQSGGASNEQFF. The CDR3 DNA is TGTGCCAGCAGCCAAAGCGGGGGGGCCTCCAATGAGCAGTTCTTC.

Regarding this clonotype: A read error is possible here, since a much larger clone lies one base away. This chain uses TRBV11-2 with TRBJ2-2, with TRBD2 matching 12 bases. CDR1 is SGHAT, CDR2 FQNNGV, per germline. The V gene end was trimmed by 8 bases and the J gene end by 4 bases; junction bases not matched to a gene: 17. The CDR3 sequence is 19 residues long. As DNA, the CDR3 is TGTGCCAGCGGCCCAAGACTAGCGGGAGAACTTTCTCTCACCGGGGAGCTGTTTTTT. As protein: CASGPRLAGELSLTGELFF.

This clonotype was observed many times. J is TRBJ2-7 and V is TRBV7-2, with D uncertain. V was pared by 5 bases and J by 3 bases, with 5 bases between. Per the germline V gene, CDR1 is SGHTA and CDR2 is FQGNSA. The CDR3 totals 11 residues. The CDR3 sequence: CASSDYYEQYF. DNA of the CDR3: TGTGCCAGCAGCGATTACTACGAGCAGTACTTC.

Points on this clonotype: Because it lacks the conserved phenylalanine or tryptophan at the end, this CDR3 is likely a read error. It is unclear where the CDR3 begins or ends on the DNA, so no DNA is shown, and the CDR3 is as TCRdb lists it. The CDR3 protein is CAISDQSR. The chain is built from TRBV10-3 and TRBJ1-1. The CDR3 is 8 amino acids long, termini counted. The germline V gene has CDR1 ENHRY and CDR2 SYGVKD.

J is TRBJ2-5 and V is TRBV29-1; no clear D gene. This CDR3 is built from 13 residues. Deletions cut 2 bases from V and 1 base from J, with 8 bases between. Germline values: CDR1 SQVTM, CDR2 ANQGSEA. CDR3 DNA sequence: TGCAGCGTTGAATCCAGCGCCCAAGAGACCCAGTACTTC. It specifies CSVESSAQETQYF.

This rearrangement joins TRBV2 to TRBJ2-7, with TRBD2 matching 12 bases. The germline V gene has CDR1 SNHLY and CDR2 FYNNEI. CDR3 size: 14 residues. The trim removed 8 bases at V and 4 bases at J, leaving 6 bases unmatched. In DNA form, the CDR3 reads TGTGCCAGCGGCGGACTAGCGGGATCTTACGAGCAGTACTTC. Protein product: CASGGLAGSYEQYF.

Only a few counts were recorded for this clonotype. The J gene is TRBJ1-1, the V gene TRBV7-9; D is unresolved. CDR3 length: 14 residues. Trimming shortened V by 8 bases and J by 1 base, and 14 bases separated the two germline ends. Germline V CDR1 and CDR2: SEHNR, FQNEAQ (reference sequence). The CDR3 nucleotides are TGTGCCAGCTTCCCCGGCCCCACGAACACTGAAGCTTTCTTT. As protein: CASFPGPTNTEAFF.

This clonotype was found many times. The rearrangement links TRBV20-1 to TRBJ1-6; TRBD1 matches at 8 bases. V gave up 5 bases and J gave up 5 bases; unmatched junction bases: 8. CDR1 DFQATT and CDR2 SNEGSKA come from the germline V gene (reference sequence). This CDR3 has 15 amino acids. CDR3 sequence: CSAPRQGLDNSPLHF. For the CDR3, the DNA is TGCAGTGCTCCCCGACAGGGGTTGGATAATTCACCCCTCCACTTT.

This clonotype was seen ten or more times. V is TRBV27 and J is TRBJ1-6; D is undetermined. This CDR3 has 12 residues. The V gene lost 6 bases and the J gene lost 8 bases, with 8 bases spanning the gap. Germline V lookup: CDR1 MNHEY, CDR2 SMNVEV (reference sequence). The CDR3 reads CASRRRDSPLHF. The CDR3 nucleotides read TGTGCCAGCAGAAGGAGGGATTCACCCCTCCACTTT.